These T cell receptor beta chains were read from a single sample in a study of blood T cells in healthy people across ages. Each CDR3 protein is one row after TCRdb ran MiXCR on the 5' RACE reads. The repertoire holds some 850,000 distinct CDR3 sequences, about 26% seen once, with under 3% in the top ten. These same data were also listed under a study on T cells of mothers and their children.

What was sequenced was blood. The receptors shown here come from a boy aged 10-17 years in good health. The CDR3 runs from the conserved cysteine through the conserved F or W. Each record gives: clone size, D gene, J gene, V gene, CDR3 DNA, CDR3 protein. D genes are given only for firm matches. The size field is filled for only some rows; it gives once, few, many or a size class.

clone_size: .
d_call: TRBD2
j_call: TRBJ2-7
v_call: TRBV5-1
cdr3_nt: TGCGCCAGCAGCTTCCGGTGGGGGGGTTCGGCGAACGAGCAGTACTTC
cdr3_aa: CASSFRWGGSANEQYF

clone_size: few
d_call: TRBD2
j_call: TRBJ2-1
v_call: TRBV9
cdr3_nt: TGTGCCAGCAGCCCCCGGACTAGCGGGGGCCTTTCTAGTTACAATGAGCAGTTCTTC
cdr3_aa: CASSPRTSGGLSSYNEQFF

clone_size: few
d_call: TRBD1
j_call: TRBJ2-7
v_call: TRBV4-1
cdr3_nt: TGCGCCAGCAGCCAAGATCGTTGGGGGACAGGGATATACGAGCAGTACTTC
cdr3_aa: CASSQDRWGTGIYEQYF

clone_size: few
d_call: TRBD2
j_call: TRBJ2-5
v_call: TRBV3-1
cdr3_nt: TGTGCCAGCAGCCAAGATAAGGAGAGGACTAGCGTGTACCAAGAGACCCAGTACTTC
cdr3_aa: CASSQDKERTSVYQETQYF

clone_size: few
d_call: TRBD2
j_call: TRBJ2-5
v_call: TRBV6-6
cdr3_nt: TGTGCCAGCAGTTACTCAACTTCAGCGGGGGGGGCGACCCAGTACTTC
cdr3_aa: CASSYSTSAGGATQYF

clone_size: .
d_call: .
j_call: TRBJ2-3
v_call: TRBV7-2
cdr3_nt: TGTGCCAGCAGCTTGGGCTACAGCACAGATACGCAGTATTTT
cdr3_aa: CASSLGYSTDTQYF

clone_size: .
d_call: .
j_call: TRBJ1-1
v_call: TRBV20-1
cdr3_nt: TGCAGTGCTAGACCCTTTGACACTGAAGCTTTCTTT
cdr3_aa: CSARPFDTEAFF

clone_size: few
d_call: TRBD1
j_call: TRBJ2-7
v_call: TRBV10-3
cdr3_nt: TGTGCCATCAGCCGGGACAGGGGGACCGAGCAGTACTTC
cdr3_aa: CAISRDRGTEQYF

clone_size: .
d_call: .
j_call: TRBJ2-7
v_call: TRBV30
cdr3_nt: TGTGCCTGTACCAAGTCCGGTTACGAGCAGTACTTC
cdr3_aa: CACTKSGYEQYF

clone_size: few
d_call: TRBD1
j_call: TRBJ1-1
v_call: TRBV29-1
cdr3_nt: TGCAGCGTTGTCTATAGTGACAGGGGTTACGCTTTCTTT
cdr3_aa: CSVVYSDRGYAFF

clone_size: .
d_call: .
j_call: TRBJ2-6
v_call: TRBV27
cdr3_nt: TGTGCCAGCAGTTTAAGCAGTTATCATGGGGCCAACGTCCTGACTTTC
cdr3_aa: CASSLSSYHGANVLTF

clone_size: .
d_call: .
j_call: TRBJ2-7
v_call: TRBV13
cdr3_nt: TGTGCCAGCACCATAAGGAAGGACAGCTCCCACGAGCAGTACTTC
cdr3_aa: CASTIRKDSSHEQYF

clone_size: few
d_call: TRBD2
j_call: TRBJ2-3
v_call: TRBV10-3
cdr3_nt: TGTGCCATCAGTGACGGGGGGGTCGGAGATACGCAGTATTTT
cdr3_aa: CAISDGGVGDTQYF

clone_size: few
d_call: TRBD1
j_call: TRBJ1-2
v_call: TRBV18
cdr3_nt: TGTGCCAGCTCACCACCCCACAGGGGATTGGCCTATGGCTACACCTTC
cdr3_aa: CASSPPHRGLAYGYTF

clone_size: .
d_call: .
j_call: TRBJ1-2
v_call: TRBV4-1
cdr3_nt: TGCGCCAGCAGCCCACGGGACATCGGAGATGGCTACACCTTC
cdr3_aa: CASSPRDIGDGYTF

clone_size: .
d_call: TRBD1
j_call: TRBJ2-7
v_call: TRBV7-6
cdr3_nt: TGTGCCAGCAGCCCGAGGGGGCGGGTGAAGGGATACGAGCAGTACTTC
cdr3_aa: CASSPRGRVKGYEQYF

clone_size: .
d_call: TRBD2
j_call: TRBJ2-1
v_call: TRBV20-1
cdr3_nt: TGCAGTGCCCCGTCGAGCGGGGGGGCTAAAAATGAGCAGTTCTTC
cdr3_aa: CSAPSSGGAKNEQFF

clone_size: few
d_call: .
j_call: TRBJ2-6
v_call: TRBV6-1
cdr3_nt: TGTGCCAGCAGACGGAGGTCGTTACAGGGAAGGAGCTCTGGGGCCAACGTCCTGACTTTC
cdr3_aa: CASRRRSLQGRSSGANVLTF

clone_size: .
d_call: TRBD1
j_call: TRBJ2-7
v_call: TRBV20-1
cdr3_nt: TGCAGTGCTATGCTAAGGACAGGGACAATAATGCAGTACTTC
cdr3_aa: CSAMLRTGTIMQYF

clone_size: few
d_call: .
j_call: TRBJ1-1
v_call: TRBV7-2
cdr3_nt: TGTGCCAGCAGCTTAGGGGGGGATGAAGCTTTCTTT
cdr3_aa: CASSLGGDEAFF

clone_size: .
d_call: TRBD2
j_call: TRBJ2-7
v_call: TRBV9
cdr3_nt: TGTGCCAGCAGCGTAGCCTGGGGAGGGGCGTACGAGCAGTACTTC
cdr3_aa: CASSVAWGGAYEQYF

clone_size: .
d_call: .
j_call: TRBJ1-2
v_call: TRBV24-1
cdr3_nt: TGTGCCACCAGTGGGACACCCGCGGGTGGCTACACCTTC
cdr3_aa: CATSGTPAGGYTF

clone_size: few
d_call: .
j_call: TRBJ2-3
v_call: TRBV7-9
cdr3_nt: TGTGCCAGCAGCGCCGGACTCGTGGGTACGCAGTATTTT
cdr3_aa: CASSAGLVGTQYF

clone_size: few
d_call: TRBD1
j_call: TRBJ1-6
v_call: TRBV5-1
cdr3_nt: TGCGCCAGCCAGCAGGGGGCGCGAAATTCACCCCTCCACTTT
cdr3_aa: CASQQGARNSPLHF

clone_size: many
d_call: TRBD1
j_call: TRBJ1-2
v_call: TRBV20-1
cdr3_nt: TGCAGTGCTACACGAACCGGGACAGGTGGCCCTTGGGGTTATGGCTACACCTTC
cdr3_aa: CSATRTGTGGPWGYGYTF

clone_size: .
d_call: TRBD1
j_call: TRBJ2-7
v_call: TRBV20-1
cdr3_nt: TGCAGTGCTAGACGACAGGGGGCCGACGAGCAGTACTTC
cdr3_aa: CSARRQGADEQYF

clone_size: .
d_call: .
j_call: TRBJ2-5
v_call: TRBV5-1
cdr3_nt: TGCGCCAGCAGCTTGCGGCTAGCGTTCGGAGAGACCCAGTACTTC
cdr3_aa: CASSLRLAFGETQYF

clone_size: few
d_call: .
j_call: TRBJ1-3
v_call: TRBV11-2
cdr3_nt: TGTGCCAGCAGCTCCCTAACAGGGCCTGGAAACACCATATATTTT
cdr3_aa: CASSSLTGPGNTIYF

clone_size: few
d_call: .
j_call: TRBJ2-5
v_call: TRBV12-3/TRBV12-4
cdr3_nt: TGTGCCAGCAGTAACCGAAGGGGGGGGGCGGAGACCCAGTACTTC
cdr3_aa: CASSNRRGGAETQYF

clone_size: many
d_call: TRBD1
j_call: TRBJ2-5
v_call: TRBV11-2
cdr3_nt: TGTGCCAGCAGCTTTGACAGGGGTCCCCAAGAGACCCAGTACTTC
cdr3_aa: CASSFDRGPQETQYF

clone_size: .
d_call: TRBD1
j_call: TRBJ2-5
v_call: TRBV10-3
cdr3_nt: TGTGCCACCGGAGACAGGGAAGAGACCCAGTACTTC
cdr3_aa: CATGDREETQYF

clone_size: .
d_call: .
j_call: TRBJ1-5
v_call: TRBV12-3/TRBV12-4
cdr3_nt: TGTGCCAGCAGTTATCTCCAGGGTGCGAGCAATCAGCCCCAGCATTTT
cdr3_aa: CASSYLQGASNQPQHF

clone_size: .
d_call: .
j_call: TRBJ1-4
v_call: TRBV5-5
cdr3_nt: TGTGCCAGCAGCCTGGGGCCTGAGACTAATGAAAAACTGTTTTTT
cdr3_aa: CASSLGPETNEKLFF

clone_size: .
d_call: TRBD2
j_call: TRBJ2-1
v_call: TRBV3-1
cdr3_nt: TGTGCCAGTGTTGGCGGGGGGGCCCCCCCCAATGAGCAGTTCTTC
cdr3_aa: CASVGGGAPPNEQFF

clone_size: .
d_call: TRBD2
j_call: TRBJ2-3
v_call: TRBV12-5
cdr3_nt: TGTGCTAGTGCCGCTAGCGGGGGAGTCACAGATACGCAGTATTTT
cdr3_aa: CASAASGGVTDTQYF

clone_size: many
d_call: .
j_call: TRBJ1-4
v_call: TRBV6-1
cdr3_nt: TGTGCCAGCAGACCCAAAGCGGCAGGCCATAATGAAAAACTGTTTTTT
cdr3_aa: CASRPKAAGHNEKLFF

clone_size: few
d_call: .
j_call: TRBJ2-3
v_call: TRBV3-1
cdr3_nt: TGTGCCAGCAGCCCTCCCCAACAGGACACGCAGTATTTT
cdr3_aa: CASSPPQQDTQYF

clone_size: .
d_call: .
j_call: TRBJ1-5
v_call: TRBV5-1
cdr3_nt: TGCGCCAGCAGCTTGGAAGGGGGTGCGGGGCAGCCCCAGCATTTT
cdr3_aa: CASSLEGGAGQPQHF

clone_size: .
d_call: .
j_call: TRBJ2-7
v_call: TRBV9
cdr3_nt: TGTGCCAGCAGCGTATGGGACGGGTCCTACGAGCAGTACTTC
cdr3_aa: CASSVWDGSYEQYF

clone_size: .
d_call: TRBD2
j_call: TRBJ2-1
v_call: TRBV6-5
cdr3_nt: TGTGCCAGCAGGAGGACTAGCGGAAGTGAGCAGTTCTTC
cdr3_aa: CASRRTSGSEQFF

clone_size: .
d_call: TRBD2
j_call: TRBJ2-3
v_call: TRBV20-1
cdr3_nt: TGCAGTGCTAAAACTAGCGCCCCAGATACGCAGTATTTT
cdr3_aa: CSAKTSAPDTQYF

clone_size: .
d_call: TRBD2
j_call: TRBJ2-7
v_call: TRBV3-1
cdr3_nt: TGTGCCAGCAGTCTGAGGACTAGCGGGAGTCTCTACGAGCAGTACTTC
cdr3_aa: CASSLRTSGSLYEQYF

clone_size: .
d_call: .
j_call: TRBJ2-5
v_call: TRBV2
cdr3_nt: TGTGCCAGCAGTCAAGCTTCCGGGACCGGGGAGACCCAGTACTTC
cdr3_aa: CASSQASGTGETQYF

clone_size: .
d_call: TRBD2
j_call: TRBJ2-5
v_call: TRBV6-1
cdr3_nt: TGTGCCAGCAGTGAAGGGACTAGTCGAGAGACCCAGTACTTC
cdr3_aa: CASSEGTSRETQYF

clone_size: .
d_call: .
j_call: TRBJ1-5
v_call: TRBV20-1
cdr3_nt: TGCAGTGCTAGAGTTAACCCCCTGGGACAGCCCCAGCATTTT
cdr3_aa: CSARVNPLGQPQHF

clone_size: .
d_call: .
j_call: TRBJ2-7
v_call: TRBV11-2
cdr3_nt: TGTGCCAGCAGCTTAGTGGGCGGACCCCACTACGAGCAGTACTTC
cdr3_aa: CASSLVGGPHYEQYF

clone_size: .
d_call: TRBD1
j_call: TRBJ2-5
v_call: TRBV12-3/TRBV12-4
cdr3_nt: TGTGCCAGCAGCCTACTCCCGGGACAGGGCGACAAGGGCCACCAAGAGACCCAGTACTTC
cdr3_aa: CASSLLPGQGDKGHQETQYF

clone_size: .
d_call: .
j_call: TRBJ1-2
v_call: TRBV27
cdr3_nt: TGTGCCAGCAGTTCGCGAAGGGACTATGGCTACACCTTC
cdr3_aa: CASSSRRDYGYTF

clone_size: .
d_call: .
j_call: TRBJ2-1
v_call: TRBV5-1
cdr3_nt: TGCGCCAGCAGCTTGGCACAGGGCTACTACAATGAGCAGTTCTTC
cdr3_aa: CASSLAQGYYNEQFF

clone_size: .
d_call: .
j_call: TRBJ2-5
v_call: TRBV18
cdr3_nt: TGTGCCAGCTCACCCTTCCCGTGGGACCGGGGACACGAGACCCAGTACTTC
cdr3_aa: CASSPFPWDRGHETQYF

clone_size: .
d_call: .
j_call: TRBJ1-2
v_call: TRBV29-1
cdr3_nt: TGCAGCGTTCCCAAGCCGGGGGGCTACACCTTC
cdr3_aa: CSVPKPGGYTF

clone_size: many
d_call: .
j_call: TRBJ2-5
v_call: TRBV19
cdr3_nt: TGTGCCAGTAGTTTAGAGAAGTTTGGTCCCCAGTACTTC
cdr3_aa: CASSLEKFGPQYF

clone_size: once
d_call: .
j_call: TRBJ2-1
v_call: TRBV20-1
cdr3_nt: TGCAGTGCTAGAGATTGGGAGGCGGTACCTTACAATGAGCAGTTCTTC
cdr3_aa: CSARDWEAVPYNEQFF

clone_size: .
d_call: .
j_call: TRBJ1-5
v_call: TRBV21-1
cdr3_nt: TGTGCCAGCAGCAAAGAGGCTAATCAGCCCCAGCATTTT
cdr3_aa: CASSKEANQPQHF

clone_size: few
d_call: .
j_call: TRBJ2-5
v_call: TRBV4-1
cdr3_nt: TGCGCCAGCAGCCAAGTAAACGCTCAAGAGACCCAGTACTTC
cdr3_aa: CASSQVNAQETQYF

clone_size: .
d_call: .
j_call: TRBJ2-3
v_call: TRBV20-1
cdr3_nt: TGCAGTGCTAAGTTGCGGGTTAGCACAGGTACGCAGTATTTT
cdr3_aa: CSAKLRVSTGTQYF

clone_size: few
d_call: .
j_call: TRBJ2-7
v_call: TRBV18
cdr3_nt: TGTGCCAGCTCACCACAGAACAGAGGGAATAAAAGGGAGCAGTACTTC
cdr3_aa: CASSPQNRGNKREQYF